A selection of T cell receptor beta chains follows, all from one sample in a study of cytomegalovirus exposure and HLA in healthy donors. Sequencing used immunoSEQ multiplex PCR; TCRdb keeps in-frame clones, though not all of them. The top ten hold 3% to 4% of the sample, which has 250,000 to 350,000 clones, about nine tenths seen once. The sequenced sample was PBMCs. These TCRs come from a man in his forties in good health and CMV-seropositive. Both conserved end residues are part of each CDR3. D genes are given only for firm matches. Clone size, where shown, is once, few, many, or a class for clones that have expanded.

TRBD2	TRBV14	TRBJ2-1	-	TGTGCCAGCAGCCCACTAGCGGGAGGCCCCTCCTACAATGAGCAGTTCTTC	CASSPLAGGPSYNEQFF
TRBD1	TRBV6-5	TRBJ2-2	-	TGTGCCAGCAGTTCCCGACAGGGAGTGAACACCGGGGAGCTGTTTTTT	CASSSRQGVNTGELFF
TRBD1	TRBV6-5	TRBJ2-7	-	TGTGCCAGCAGTTACAGGCAGGGGGCCGACGAGCAGTACTTC	CASSYRQGADEQYF
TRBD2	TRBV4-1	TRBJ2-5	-	TGCGCCAGCAGCCAAGATAGGCTAGCGGACGAGACCCAGTACTTC	CASSQDRLADETQYF
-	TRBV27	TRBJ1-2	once	TGTGCCAGCACCTCGCACAGGGCCCCTAACTATGGCTACACCTTC	CASTSHRAPNYGYTF
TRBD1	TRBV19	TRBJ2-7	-	TGTGCCAGTAGTATTGGGACAGGGACCTACGAGCAGTACTTC	CASSIGTGTYEQYF
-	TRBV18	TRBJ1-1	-	TGTGCCAGCTCCGACGCCGCCCCCGGGTTGAACACTGAAGCTTTCTTT	CASSDAAPGLNTEAFF
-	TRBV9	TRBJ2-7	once	TGTGCCAGCAGCGTAGGTATGGGCTCCTCCTACGAGCAGTACTTC	CASSVGMGSSYEQYF
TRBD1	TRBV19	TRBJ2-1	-	TGTGCCAGTAGTATCTTAGCCGAGACAGGGGGCATGGATGAGCAGTTCTTC	CASSILAETGGMDEQFF
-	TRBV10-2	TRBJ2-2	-	TGCGCCAGCACCAGGGGCAGCCACACCGGGGAGCTGTTTTTT	CASTRGSHTGELFF
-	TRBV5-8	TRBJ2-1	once	TGTGCCAGCAGTCGTACCCTTGGGGCCTGGGGTGAGCAGTTCTTC	CASSRTLGAWGEQFF
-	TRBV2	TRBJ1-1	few	TGTGCCAGCAGTACGGACAGAGGCACTGAAGCTTTCTTT	CASSTDRGTEAFF
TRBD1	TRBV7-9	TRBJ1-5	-	TGTGCCAGCAGCCGTGGACAGGGGAATCAGCCCCAGCATTTT	CASSRGQGNQPQHF
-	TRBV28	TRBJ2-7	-	TGTGCCAGCAGTTTATGGAGACAGGATCAGGGCGAGCAGTACTTC	CASSLWRQDQGEQYF
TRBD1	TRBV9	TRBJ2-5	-	TGTGCCAGCAGCGCGGGAGACAGGGGGGGAGAGACCCAGTACTTC	CASSAGDRGGETQYF
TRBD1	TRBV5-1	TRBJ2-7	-	TGCGCCAGCGGGACAGGGGGCTTCGAGCAGTACTTC	CASGTGGFEQYF
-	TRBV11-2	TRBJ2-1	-	TGTGCCAGCAGCTTAGGGGGTAGCCGGGGGTACAATGAGCAGTTCTTC	CASSLGGSRGYNEQFF
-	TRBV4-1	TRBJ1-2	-	TGCGCCAGCAGCCTAGGGGACTTCAATATATGGGGCTACACCTTC	CASSLGDFNIWGYTF
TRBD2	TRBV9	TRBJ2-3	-	TGTGCCAGCAGCGTAGCTAGCGGGAGGGGAGATACGCAGTATTTT	CASSVASGRGDTQYF
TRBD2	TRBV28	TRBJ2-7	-	TGTGCCAGCAGTTATAAAGTCGGGACTAGCGGGAGGGCCTACGAGCAGTACTTC	CASSYKVGTSGRAYEQYF
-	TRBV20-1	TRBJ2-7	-	TGCAGTGCTACAAGGGGCTACGAGCAGTACTTC	CSATRGYEQYF
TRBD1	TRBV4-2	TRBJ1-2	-	TGTGCCAGCAGCCAAGACACGGGACAGGGTAACTATGGCTACACCTTC	CASSQDTGQGNYGYTF
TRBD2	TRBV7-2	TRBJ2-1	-	TGTGCCAGCAGGGTACGACTAGCGGGAGGCGATGAGCAGTTCTTC	CASRVRLAGGDEQFF
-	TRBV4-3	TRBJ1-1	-	TGCGCCAGCAGCCAAGATATTAACTACACTGAAGCTTTCTTT	CASSQDINYTEAFF
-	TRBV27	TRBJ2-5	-	TGTGCCAGGACCGGGACATATGAACAAGAGACCCAGTACTTC	CARTGTYEQETQYF
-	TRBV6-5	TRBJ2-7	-	TGTGCCAGCAGTTCCACAGCGGACGAGCAGTACTTC	CASSSTADEQYF
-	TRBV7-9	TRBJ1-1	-	TGTGCCAGCGGGAGTAGGGAGGGAAAAGAGAACACTGAAGCTTTCTTT	CASGSREGKENTEAFF
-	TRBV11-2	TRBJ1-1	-	TGTGCCAGCAGCTTAGAGGGAGGGGCGAACACTGAAGCTTTCTTT	CASSLEGGANTEAFF
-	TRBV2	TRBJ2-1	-	TGTGCCAGCAGTCCAGACAGCCACACCTACAATGAGCAGTTCTTC	CASSPDSHTYNEQFF
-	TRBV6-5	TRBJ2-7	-	TGTGCCAGCAGTTATAGCTCCTACGAGCAGTACTTC	CASSYSSYEQYF
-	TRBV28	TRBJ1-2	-	TGTGCCAGCCGGACACCCGCTAACTATGGCTACACCTTC	CASRTPANYGYTF
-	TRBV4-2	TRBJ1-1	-	TGTGCCAGCAGCCAAGATCGGGGTCGGACTGAAGCTTTCTTT	CASSQDRGRTEAFF
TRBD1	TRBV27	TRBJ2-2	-	TGTGCCAGCAGTGGCGACCCGGGACAGACGAACACCGGGGAGCTGTTTTTT	CASSGDPGQTNTGELFF
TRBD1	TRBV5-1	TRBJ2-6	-	TGCGCCAGCAGCTTGGGACAGGGAGCCTCCATTGGGGCCAACGTCCTGACTTTC	CASSLGQGASIGANVLTF
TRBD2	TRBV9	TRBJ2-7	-	TGTGCCAGCAGCCCGGGACTAGCGGCCTCCTACGAGCAGTACTTC	CASSPGLAASYEQYF
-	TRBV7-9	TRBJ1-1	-	TGTGCCAGCAGCCCGACAGAGAGAAACACTGAAGCTTTCTTT	CASSPTERNTEAFF
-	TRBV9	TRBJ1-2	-	TGTGCCAGCAGCGTAGAGACAGGACCTAGCGGTGGCTACACCTTC	CASSVETGPSGGYTF
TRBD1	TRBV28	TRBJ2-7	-	TGTGCCAGCATCCATGGACAGGGGGCGTCCTACGAGCAGTACTTC	CASIHGQGASYEQYF
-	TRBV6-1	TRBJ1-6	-	TGTGCCAGCAGGGGGCGCACGGATTCACCCCTCCACTTT	CASRGRTDSPLHF
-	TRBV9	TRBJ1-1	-	TGTGCCAGCAGCCCCCGCCAGGGGAACACTGAAGCTTTCTTT	CASSPRQGNTEAFF
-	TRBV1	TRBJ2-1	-	TGCACCAGCACCGGGACTGCCTACAATGAGCAGTTCTTC	CTSTGTAYNEQFF
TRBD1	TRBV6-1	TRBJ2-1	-	TGTGCCAGCAGCAGAGGGGGCTTGGGGTACAATGAGCAGTTCTTC	CASSRGGLGYNEQFF
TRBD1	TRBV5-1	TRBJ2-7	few	TGCGCCAGCAGCCCAACCGACAGGGGAACCGAGCAGTACTTC	CASSPTDRGTEQYF
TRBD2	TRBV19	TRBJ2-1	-	TGTGCCAGTAGTCGGACTAGCGGGAGGGCCTCCAATGAGCAGTTCTTC	CASSRTSGRASNEQFF
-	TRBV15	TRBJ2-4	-	TGTGCCACCAGCAGAGATCGGGGAACCAAAAACATTCAGTACTTC	CATSRDRGTKNIQYF
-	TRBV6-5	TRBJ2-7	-	TGTGCCAGCAGTTACGGGGGGGCGCCCCCTTACGAGCAGTACTTC	CASSYGGAPPYEQYF
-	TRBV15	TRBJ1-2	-	TGTGCCACCAGCAGAGACAGGGGCCTTAACTATGGCTACACCTTC	CATSRDRGLNYGYTF
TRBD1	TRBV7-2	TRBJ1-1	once	TGTGCCAGCAGCCCCCGGGCAGGGGGAACTGAAGCTTTCTTT	CASSPRAGGTEAFF
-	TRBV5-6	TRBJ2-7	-	TGTGCCAGCAGCTTGAAGACACGCTCCTACGAGCAGTACTTC	CASSLKTRSYEQYF
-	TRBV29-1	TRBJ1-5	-	TGCAGCGTCCAACAGGGAGATCAGCCCCAGCATTTT	CSVQQGDQPQHF
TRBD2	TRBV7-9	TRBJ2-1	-	TGTGCCAGCAGCTTAACTAGCGGGACCTACAATGAGCAGTTCTTC	CASSLTSGTYNEQFF
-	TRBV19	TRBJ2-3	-	TGTGCCAGTAGTATATTTGGGGGCAGCACAGATACGCAGTATTTT	CASSIFGGSTDTQYF
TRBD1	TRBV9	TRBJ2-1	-	TGTGCCAGCAGCAAAGACAGGGGTTGGGGCAATGAGCAGTTCTTC	CASSKDRGWGNEQFF
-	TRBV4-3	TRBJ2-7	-	TGCGCCAGCAGCCAAGAAGGCCTGGGACAAAACTCCTACGAGCAGTACTTC	CASSQEGLGQNSYEQYF
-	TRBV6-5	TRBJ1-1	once	TGTGCCAGCGGCCGCGGAGGAACTGAAGCTTTCTTT	CASGRGGTEAFF
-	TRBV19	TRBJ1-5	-	TGTGCCAGTAGGGCGGAGGGTGTCGGCAATCAGCCCCAGCATTTT	CASRAEGVGNQPQHF
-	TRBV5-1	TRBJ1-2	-	TGCGCCAGCAGCTTAGCGGGGGACTATGGCTACACCTTC	CASSLAGDYGYTF
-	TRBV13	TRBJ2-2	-	TGTGCCAGCAGCGGACTGAGGTTCGCCGGGGAGCTGTTTTTT	CASSGLRFAGELFF
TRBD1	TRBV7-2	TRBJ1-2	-	TGTGCCAGCAGCCCGGGACAGGCCTATGGCTACACCTTC	CASSPGQAYGYTF
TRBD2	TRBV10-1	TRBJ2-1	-	TGCGCCAGCTCCCAGCGGGAGGGCCAAGGGCCCTACAATGAGCAGTTCTTC	CASSQREGQGPYNEQFF